Detailed here is one TCR beta chain. The data are from a study of T cell changes during pregnancy in multiple sclerosis. V lost 4 bases and J 5 bases, leaving 18 bases between the germline ends. This CDR3 is 15 amino acids long. Germline loops: CDR1 SGDLS, CDR2 YYNGEE. Here immunoSEQ multiplex PCR was the method, and the copy in TCRdb shows in-frame clones only, minus some. Among some 30,000 clones listed, about 88% were seen once. The receptor was derived from a female donor with multiple sclerosis, enrolled in a pregnancy study. The chain couples TRBV9 to TRBJ1-1, with D unclear. The specimen was CD8+ T cells from peripheral blood mononuclear cells, collected in the second trimester of pregnancy. DNA for the CDR3: TGTGCCAGCAGCCCTCAGACCGTAAGAGGGACTGAAGCTTTCTTT. It codes for CASSPQTVRGTEAFF.